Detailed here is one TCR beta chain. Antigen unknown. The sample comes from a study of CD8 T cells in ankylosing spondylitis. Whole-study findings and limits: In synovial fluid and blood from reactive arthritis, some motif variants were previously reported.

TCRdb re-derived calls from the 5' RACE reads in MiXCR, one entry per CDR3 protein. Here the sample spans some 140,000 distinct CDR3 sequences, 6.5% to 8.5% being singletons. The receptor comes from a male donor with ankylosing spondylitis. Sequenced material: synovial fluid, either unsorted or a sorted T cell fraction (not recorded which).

The CDR3 DNA reads as TGTGCCAGCAGCCATGCGGGGGCACAAGAGACCCAGTACTTC. Protein product: CASSHAGAQETQYF. This chain connects TRBV5-6 to TRBJ2-5; tentative D call: TRBD2 (7 bases). V lost 4 bases and J 2 bases, leaving 12 bases between the germline ends. Germline CDR1 is SGHDT and CDR2 is YYEEEE. There are 14 residues in the CDR3.